This passage covers 17 T cell receptor beta chains from one sample sequenced in a study of blood T cell repertoires in COVID-19. TCRdb's copy holds only in-frame clones and misses some; the assay was immunoSEQ multiplex PCR. The table has hundreds of thousands of clones, 80% to 90% seen once. The sample consisted of peripheral blood. The receptors derive from a woman aged 45-65 years with acute or convalescent COVID-19.

The chain couples TRBV3-1 (or the pseudogene TRBV3-2) to TRBJ2-6; 12 bases are shared with TRBD2. The V and J ends lost 4 bases and 1 base, in that order; junction bases with no gene match: 2. CDR1 and CDR2 from the germline V gene are LGHDT and YNNKEL (reference sequence). This CDR3 is built from 17 residues. The CDR3 loop reads CASSPGLAGSGANVLTF. CDR3 nucleotide sequence: TGTGCCAGCAGCCCCGGACTAGCGGGGTCTGGGGCCAACGTCCTGACTTTC.

The J gene is TRBJ2-7, the V gene TRBV5-1, with D possibly being TRBD1 (5 bases). The CDR3 extends over 15 amino acids. Germline-derived CDR1 and CDR2 are SGHRS and YFSETQ. V was pared by 2 bases and J by 3 bases, with 15 bases between. CDR3 bases: TGCGCCAGCAGCTTATTTGCGGACACCCTCTACGAGCAGTACTTC. This gives the protein CASSLFADTLYEQYF.

The rearrangement uses TRBV29-1 and TRBJ2-1, with 7 bases matching TRBD2. The CDR3 length is 15 residues. V lost 0 bases to trimming and J lost 7 bases; unmatched junction nucleotides: 9. In germline, CDR1 is SQVTM, CDR2 ANQGSEA. The CDR3 DNA follows: TGCAGCGTTGAAGATAGGTGGGAGGGCGGGAATGAGCAGTTCTTC. Residues: CSVEDRWEGGNEQFF.

V is TRBV24-1 and J is TRBJ2-2; D ambiguous. The length of the CDR3 is 15 residues. CDR1 and CDR2 from the germline V gene are KGHDR and SFDVKD. V was trimmed by 7 bases and J by 0 bases, leaving 11 bases between them. CDR3 protein: CATRTSTSNTGELFF. In DNA form, the CDR3 reads TGTGCCACCAGGACAAGCACCTCGAACACCGGGGAGCTGTTTTTT.

The V call is TRBV6-5, the J call TRBJ2-7; 7 bases agree with TRBD2. This CDR3 contains 15 residues. Germline CDR1 is MNHEY and CDR2 is SVGAGI. The trim removed 7 bases at V and 1 base at J, leaving 10 bases unmatched. CDR3: CASTLRPSGSYEQYF. CDR3 coding DNA: TGTGCCAGCACCCTCCGCCCTAGCGGTTCCTACGAGCAGTACTTC.

In its sample, this clone was seen once. The V gene is TRBV5-1, the J gene TRBJ1-4; D possibly corresponds to TRBD1 (6 bases). The CDR3 covers 14 residues. V was pared by 0 bases and J by 14 bases, with 17 bases between. In germline, CDR1 is SGHRS, CDR2 YFSETQ. The CDR3 sequence is CASSLGNREFSLFF. The CDR3 nucleotides are TGCGCCAGCAGCTTGGGGAACAGGGAGTTCAGCCTGTTTTTT.

The gene calls are TRBV5-1 and TRBJ2-5, with 13 positions matching TRBD2. V gave up 4 bases and J gave up 4 bases; unmatched junction bases: 7. The CDR3 contains 16 residues. Germline V gene data show CDR1 as SGHRS and CDR2 as YFSETQ. CDR3 sequence (DNA): TGCGCCAGCAGCACGGGACTAGCGGGACGAGGAGAGACCCAGTACTTC. It translates to CASSTGLAGRGETQYF.

This chain joins TRBV9 and TRBJ2-7, with D maybe TRBD2 (7 bases). Trimming removed 4 bases at V and 2 bases at J, with 19 bases between. CDR1 SGDLS and CDR2 YYNGEE come from the germline V gene. This CDR3 has 16 residues. The CDR3 DNA reads as TGTGCCAGCAGCTCATTGGGGGGGGCCATCCCCTACGAGCAGTACTTC. The encoded protein is CASSSLGGAIPYEQYF.

The genes are TRBV4-1 and TRBJ2-5; D is possibly TRBD2 (6 bases). Deletions cut 0 bases from V and 5 bases from J, with 13 bases between. Germline-derived CDR1 and CDR2 are MGHRA and YSYEKL. CDR3 length: 15 residues. The CDR3 reads CASSQDNVREETQYF. The CDR3 DNA sequence: TGCGCCAGCAGCCAAGATAACGTCCGGGAGGAGACCCAGTACTTC.

This chain connects TRBV24-1 to TRBJ2-3; 7 positions agree with TRBD1. Germline CDR1 KGHDR, CDR2 SFDVKD. The J segment lost 4 bases and the V segment lost 5 bases, leaving 11 bases of the junction unmatched. CDR3 length: 16 residues. The CDR3 spells CATSATPGQGADTQYF. CDR3 sequence (DNA): TGTGCCACCAGTGCCACCCCGGGGCAGGGGGCAGATACGCAGTATTTT.

The J gene is TRBJ2-2, the V gene TRBV5-1; 10 nucleotides match TRBD2. Germline V gene data show CDR1 as SGHRS and CDR2 as YFSETQ. The CDR3 covers 16 residues. V gave up 2 bases and J gave up 5 bases; unmatched junction bases: 6. The CDR3 here is CASSFSGLAPTGELFF. For the CDR3, the DNA is TGCGCCAGCAGCTTCTCGGGACTAGCGCCGACCGGGGAGCTGTTTTTT.

The table lists this clone with a count of one. This rearrangement joins TRBV10-1 to TRBJ2-7; tentative D call: TRBD2 (6 bases). The ends were cut back, 5 bases at V and 6 bases at J, with 11 bases in the middle. This CDR3 comprises 12 residues. Germline V CDR1 and CDR2: WNHNN, SYGVQD (reference sequence). CDR3 in amino acids: CASSQGRSEQYF. The CDR3 DNA sequence: TGCGCCAGCAGTCAAGGGAGGAGCGAGCAGTACTTC.

This clone has a handful of counts. The chain carries TRBV3-1 (or the pseudogene TRBV3-2) and TRBJ1-6; unclear D gene. V dropped 7 bases and J dropped 5 bases, with 9 bases sitting between them. The germline gives CDR1 LGHDT, CDR2 YNNKEL (reference sequence). This CDR3 region has 13 residues. CDR3 sequence (DNA): TGTGCCAGCACAGACCAGGATAATTCACCCCTCCACTTT. Its protein is CASTDQDNSPLHF.

V gene TRBV11-3 combines with J gene TRBJ2-2; D might be TRBD1 (5 bases). CDR1 and CDR2 (germline): SGHNT, YENEEA. Between the trimmed V and J ends, which lost 3 bases and 4 bases, there was a span of 9 bases. The length of the CDR3 is 14 residues. CDR3 region: CASSLQGSTGELFF. The DNA of the CDR3 is TGTGCCAGCAGCTTGCAGGGTAGCACCGGGGAGCTGTTTTTT.

The chain uses TRBV5-1 and TRBJ1-1, with D perhaps TRBD1 (5 bases). This CDR3 region has 13 residues. The germline CDR1 and CDR2 sequences are SGHRS and YFSETQ. Trimming stripped 6 bases from V and 2 bases from J, with 11 bases between. The CDR3 here is CASNSGGNTEAFF. In DNA, the CDR3 is TGCGCCAGCAACTCCGGGGGAAACACTGAAGCTTTCTTT.

The chain joins TRBV15 to TRBJ2-5, with D possibly being TRBD1 (6 bases). Trimming removed 5 bases at V and 5 bases at J, with 12 bases between. Germline V gene data show CDR1 as LNHNV and CDR2 as YYDKDF (reference sequence). The CDR3 totals 13 residues. CDR3 bases: TGTGCCACCAGCGGATCAGGGGTGGAGACCCAGTACTTC. It codes for CATSGSGVETQYF. Complete variable domain (other parts from reference TRBV15 and TRBJ2-5): DAMVIQNPRYQVTQFGKPVTLSCSQTLNHNVMYWYQQKSSQAPKLLFHYYDKDFNNEADTPDNFQSRRPNTSFCFLDIRSPGLGDTAMYLCATSGSGVETQYFGPGTRLLVL.

The chain has TRBV9 and TRBJ2-1, with D maybe TRBD2 (6 bases). The CDR3 is made up of 16 amino acids. The ends were cut back, 4 bases at V and 4 bases at J, with 18 bases in the middle. The V gene's germline CDR1 is SGDLS and CDR2 YYNGEE. This CDR3 reads CASSYSGTQLYNEQFF. Written as DNA, the CDR3 is TGTGCCAGCAGCTATTCGGGGACTCAGCTGTACAATGAGCAGTTCTTC.